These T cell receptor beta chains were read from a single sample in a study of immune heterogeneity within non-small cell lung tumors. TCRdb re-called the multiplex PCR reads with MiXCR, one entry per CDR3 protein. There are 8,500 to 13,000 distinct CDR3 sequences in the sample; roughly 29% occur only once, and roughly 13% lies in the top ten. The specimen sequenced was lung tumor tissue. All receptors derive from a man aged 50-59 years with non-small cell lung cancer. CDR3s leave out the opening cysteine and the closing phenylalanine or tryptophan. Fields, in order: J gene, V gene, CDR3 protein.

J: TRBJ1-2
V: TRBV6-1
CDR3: ASSQGANGYT

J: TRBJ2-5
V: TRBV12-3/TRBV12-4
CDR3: ASSPGGRLEETQY

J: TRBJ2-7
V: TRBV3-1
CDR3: ASSPGTAYEQY

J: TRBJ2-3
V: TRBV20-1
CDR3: SAARQGAGTDMQY

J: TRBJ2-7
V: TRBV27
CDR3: ASSFGGEQY

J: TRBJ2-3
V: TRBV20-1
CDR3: SSGTDTQY

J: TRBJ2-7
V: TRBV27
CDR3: ARKGQGAQRVEQY

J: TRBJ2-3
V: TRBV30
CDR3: AWQRGQSAITDTQY

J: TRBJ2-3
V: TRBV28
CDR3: ASSLTGTGKDTQY

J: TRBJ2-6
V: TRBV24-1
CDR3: ATSAIGYSGANVLT

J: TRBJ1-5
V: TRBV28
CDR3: ASSPSGPSNQPQH

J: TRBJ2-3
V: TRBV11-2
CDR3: ASRFGTGSFTDTQY

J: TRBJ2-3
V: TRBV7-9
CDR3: ASSLAGQGAY

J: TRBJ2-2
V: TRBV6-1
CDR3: ASSGTAYSGELF

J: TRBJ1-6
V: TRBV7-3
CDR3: ASSLRSWGTGSPLH

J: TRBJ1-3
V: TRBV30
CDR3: AWSVRDRAAGNTIY

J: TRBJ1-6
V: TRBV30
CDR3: AWRQNSGSPLH

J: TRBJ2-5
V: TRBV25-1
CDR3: ASSDRGYQETQY

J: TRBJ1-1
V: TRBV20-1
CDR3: SAPTDRVIWDTEAF

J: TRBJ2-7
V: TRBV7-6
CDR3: ASSLGAEGEQY

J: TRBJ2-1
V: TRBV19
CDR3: ASSGGGARGEQF

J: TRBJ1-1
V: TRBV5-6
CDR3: ASSLGMNTEAF

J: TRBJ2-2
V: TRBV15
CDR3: ATSRGTSRREYTGELF

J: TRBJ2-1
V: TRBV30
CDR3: AWSKGTYNNEQF

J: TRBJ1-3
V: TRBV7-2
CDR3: ASSSRGGVGNTIY

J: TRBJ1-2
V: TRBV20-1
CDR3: SARQAGVFCT

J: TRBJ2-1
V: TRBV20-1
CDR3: RARNREGYNEQF

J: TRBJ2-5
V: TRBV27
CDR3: ASSFRVSTQETQY

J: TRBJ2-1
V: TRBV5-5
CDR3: ASSPDWSSYNEQF

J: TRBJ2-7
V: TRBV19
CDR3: ASRRYAQETYEQY

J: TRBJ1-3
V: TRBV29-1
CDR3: SYRGPSGNTIY

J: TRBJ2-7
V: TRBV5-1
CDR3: ASSLAINPVGHEQY

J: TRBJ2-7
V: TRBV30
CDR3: AWSPGQTYEQY

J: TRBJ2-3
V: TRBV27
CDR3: ASSYNLGTGDTQY

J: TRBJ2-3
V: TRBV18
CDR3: ASSPGHGASTDTQY

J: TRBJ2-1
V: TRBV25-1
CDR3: ASSDRMAGDGNEQF

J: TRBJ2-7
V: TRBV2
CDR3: ASRLDSYEQY

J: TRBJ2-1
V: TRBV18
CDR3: ASRRDSNEQF

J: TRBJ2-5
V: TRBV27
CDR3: ASSQKGETQY

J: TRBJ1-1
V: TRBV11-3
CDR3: ARSLEENTEAF

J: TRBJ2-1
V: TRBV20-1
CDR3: SAPPLGSLAEQF

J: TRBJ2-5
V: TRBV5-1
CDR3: ASSPLGYQETQY

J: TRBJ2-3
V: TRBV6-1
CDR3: ASSPLAGDRDTQY

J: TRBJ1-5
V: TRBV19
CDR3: ASSSGQSNQPQH

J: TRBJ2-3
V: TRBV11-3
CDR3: ASSPAGGRASTQY

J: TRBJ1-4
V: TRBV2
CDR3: ASSEAEVAGEKLF

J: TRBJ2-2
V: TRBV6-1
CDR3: ASSEASGSVRTWELF

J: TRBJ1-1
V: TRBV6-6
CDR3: ASSYSRPMMNTEAF

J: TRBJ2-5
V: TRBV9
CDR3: ASSQASGSLETQY

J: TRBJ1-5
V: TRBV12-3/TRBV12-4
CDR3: ASSLKGSQPQH

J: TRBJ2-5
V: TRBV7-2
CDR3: ASSPSRGGGKTQY

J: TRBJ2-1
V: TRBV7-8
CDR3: ASSVQLAGGGNEQF

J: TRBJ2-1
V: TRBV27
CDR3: ASSLYPNNEQF